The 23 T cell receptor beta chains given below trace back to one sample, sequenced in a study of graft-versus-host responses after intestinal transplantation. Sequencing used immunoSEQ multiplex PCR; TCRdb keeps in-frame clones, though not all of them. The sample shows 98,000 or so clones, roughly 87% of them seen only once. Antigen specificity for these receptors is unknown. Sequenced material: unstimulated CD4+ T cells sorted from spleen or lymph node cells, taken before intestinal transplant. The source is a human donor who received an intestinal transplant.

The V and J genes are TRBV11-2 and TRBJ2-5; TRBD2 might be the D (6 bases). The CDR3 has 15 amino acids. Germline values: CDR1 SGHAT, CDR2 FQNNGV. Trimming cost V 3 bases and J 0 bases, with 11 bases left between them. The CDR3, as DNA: TGTGCCAGCAGCTTTAAACTAGCAGACCAAGAGACCCAGTACTTC. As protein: CASSFKLADQETQYF.

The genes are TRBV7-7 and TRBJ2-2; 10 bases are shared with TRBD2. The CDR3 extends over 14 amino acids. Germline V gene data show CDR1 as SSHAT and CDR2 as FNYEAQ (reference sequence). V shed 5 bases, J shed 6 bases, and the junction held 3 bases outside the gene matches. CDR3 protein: CASSPLAGAGELFF. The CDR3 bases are TGTGCCAGCAGCCCTCTAGCGGGGGCCGGGGAGCTGTTTTTT.

This chain's CDR3 is CASSPQPRYGYTF. The CDR3 DNA reads TGTGCCAGCAGCCCCCAGCCGAGATATGGCTACACCTTC. The V and J genes are TRBV14 and TRBJ1-2; D not certain. V was pared by 4 bases and J by 5 bases, with 11 bases between. The CDR3 spans 13 residues. Germline CDR1 is SGHDN and CDR2 is FVKESK.

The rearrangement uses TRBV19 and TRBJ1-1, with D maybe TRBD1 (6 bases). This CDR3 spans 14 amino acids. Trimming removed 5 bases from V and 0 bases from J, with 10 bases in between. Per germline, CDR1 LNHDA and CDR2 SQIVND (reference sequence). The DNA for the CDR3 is TGTGCCAGTAGTCCACAGGGATTGAACACTGAAGCTTTCTTT. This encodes CASSPQGLNTEAFF.

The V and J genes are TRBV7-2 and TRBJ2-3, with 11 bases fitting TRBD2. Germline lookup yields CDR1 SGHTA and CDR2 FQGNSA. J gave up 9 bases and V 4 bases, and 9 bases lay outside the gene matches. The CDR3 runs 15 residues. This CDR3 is CASSSLLAGEGTQYF. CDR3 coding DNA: TGTGCCAGCAGCTCCTTACTAGCGGGAGAAGGAACGCAGTATTTT.

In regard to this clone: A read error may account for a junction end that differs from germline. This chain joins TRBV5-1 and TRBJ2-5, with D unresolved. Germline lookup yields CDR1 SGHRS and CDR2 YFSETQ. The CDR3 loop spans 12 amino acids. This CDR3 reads CVSSLEQETQYF. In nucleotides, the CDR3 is TGCGTCAGCAGCTTGGAGCAAGAGACCCAGTACTTC.

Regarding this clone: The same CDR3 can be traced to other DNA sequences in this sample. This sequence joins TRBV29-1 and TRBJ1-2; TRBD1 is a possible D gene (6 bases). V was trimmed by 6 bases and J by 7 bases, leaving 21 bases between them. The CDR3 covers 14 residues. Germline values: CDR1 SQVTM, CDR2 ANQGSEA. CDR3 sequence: CSVGGGGGGRGYTF. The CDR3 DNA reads TGCAGCGTGGGGGGCGGAGGAGGGGGACGTGGCTACACCTTC.

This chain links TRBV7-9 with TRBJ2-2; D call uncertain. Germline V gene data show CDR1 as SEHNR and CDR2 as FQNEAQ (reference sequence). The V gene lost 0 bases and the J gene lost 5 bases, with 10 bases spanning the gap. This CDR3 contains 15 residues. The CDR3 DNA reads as TGTGCCAGCAGCTTAGCTGGCAGTTTGACCGGGGAGCTGTTTTTT. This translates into CASSLAGSLTGELFF.

This CDR3 reads CASSIPAVSPLHF. The CDR3 region has the DNA TGTGCCAGTAGTATCCCGGCAGTTTCACCCCTCCACTTT. The chain carries TRBV19 and TRBJ1-6; D uncertain. The CDR3 runs 13 residues. Per germline, CDR1 LNHDA and CDR2 SQIVND (reference sequence). Trimming left V 3 bases short and J 9 bases short, with 9 bases between. The full variable domain, with the rest looked up from reference TRBV19 and TRBJ1-6, is DGGITQSPKYLFRKEGQNVTLSCEQNLNHDAMYWYRQDPGQGLRLIYYSQIVNDFQKGDIAEGYSVSREKKESFPLTVTSAQKNPTAFYLCASSIPAVSPLHFGNGTRLTVT.

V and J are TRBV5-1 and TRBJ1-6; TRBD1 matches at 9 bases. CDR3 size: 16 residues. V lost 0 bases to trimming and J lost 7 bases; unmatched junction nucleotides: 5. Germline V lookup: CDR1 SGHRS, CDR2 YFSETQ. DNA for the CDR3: TGCGCCAGCAGCTTGGGACAGGGGGACCTCAATTCACCCCTCCACTTT. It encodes CASSLGQGDLNSPLHF. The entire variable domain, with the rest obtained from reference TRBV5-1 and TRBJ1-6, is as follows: KAGVTQTPRYLIKTRGQQVTLSCSPISGHRSVSWYQQTPGQGLQFLFEYFSETQRNKGNFPGRFSGRQFSNSRSEMNVSTLELGDSALYLCASSLGQGDLNSPLHFGNGTRLTVT.

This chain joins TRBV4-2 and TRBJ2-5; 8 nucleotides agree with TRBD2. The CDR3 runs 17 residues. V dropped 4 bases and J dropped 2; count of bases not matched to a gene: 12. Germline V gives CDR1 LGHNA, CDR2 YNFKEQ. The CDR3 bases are TGTGCCAGCAGCCCCTCAGGAGGCGGGGGGCATCAAGAGACCCAGTACTTC. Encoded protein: CASSPSGGGGHQETQYF.

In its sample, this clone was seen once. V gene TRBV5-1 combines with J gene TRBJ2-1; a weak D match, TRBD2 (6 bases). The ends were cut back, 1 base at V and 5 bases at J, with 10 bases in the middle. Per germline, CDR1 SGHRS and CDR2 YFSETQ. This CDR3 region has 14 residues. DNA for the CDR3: TGCGCCAGCAGCTTGCCGGGAGCCCACAATGAGCAGTTCTTC. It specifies CASSLPGAHNEQFF.

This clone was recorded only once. The CDR3 sequence is CASSSSNYEQYF. The CDR3 region has the DNA TGTGCCAGCAGCTCGTCAAACTACGAGCAGTACTTC. The chain has TRBV5-4 and TRBJ2-7; D is unresolved. Trimming left V 3 bases short and J 3 bases short, with 7 bases between. Per germline, CDR1 SGHNT and CDR2 YYREEE (reference sequence). The CDR3 consists of 12 residues.

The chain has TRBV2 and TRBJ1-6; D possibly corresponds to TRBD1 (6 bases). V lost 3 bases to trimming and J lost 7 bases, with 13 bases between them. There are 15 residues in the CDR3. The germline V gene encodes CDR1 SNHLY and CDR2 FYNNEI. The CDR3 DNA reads TGTGCCAGCAGTGAGGGAGCTCAGGGGAATTCACCCCTCCACTTT. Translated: CASSEGAQGNSPLHF.

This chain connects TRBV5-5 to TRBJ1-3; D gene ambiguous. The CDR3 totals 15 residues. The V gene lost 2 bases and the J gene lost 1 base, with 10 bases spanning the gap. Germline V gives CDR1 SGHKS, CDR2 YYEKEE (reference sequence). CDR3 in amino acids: CASSFSPGSGNTIYF. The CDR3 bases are TGTGCCAGCAGCTTTTCTCCGGGATCTGGAAACACCATATATTTT.

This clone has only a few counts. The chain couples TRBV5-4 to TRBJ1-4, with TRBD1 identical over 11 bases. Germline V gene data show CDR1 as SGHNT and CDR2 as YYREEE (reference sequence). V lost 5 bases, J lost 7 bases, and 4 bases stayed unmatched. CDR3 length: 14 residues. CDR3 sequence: CASSLGQGGEKLFF. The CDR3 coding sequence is TGTGCCAGCAGTCTGGGACAGGGGGGTGAAAAACTGTTTTTT.

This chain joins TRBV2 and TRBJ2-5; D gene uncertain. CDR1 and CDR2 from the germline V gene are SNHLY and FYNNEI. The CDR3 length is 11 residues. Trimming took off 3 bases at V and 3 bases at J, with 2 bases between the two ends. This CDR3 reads CASSEEETQYF. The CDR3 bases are TGTGCCAGCAGTGAGGAAGAGACCCAGTACTTC.

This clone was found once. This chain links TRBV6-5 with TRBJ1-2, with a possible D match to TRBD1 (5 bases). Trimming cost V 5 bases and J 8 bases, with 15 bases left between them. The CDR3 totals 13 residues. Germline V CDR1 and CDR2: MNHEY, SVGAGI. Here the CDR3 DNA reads TGTGCCAGCAGTGAACGGGGGGTCTTCGGCTACACCTTC. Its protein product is CASSERGVFGYTF.

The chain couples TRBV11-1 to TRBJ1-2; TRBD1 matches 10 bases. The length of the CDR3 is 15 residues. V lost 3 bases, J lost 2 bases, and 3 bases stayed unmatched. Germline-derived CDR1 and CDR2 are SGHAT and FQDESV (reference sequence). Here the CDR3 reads CASSFSDRGNYGYTF. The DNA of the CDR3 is TGTGCCAGCAGCTTCTCGGACAGGGGGAACTATGGCTACACCTTC.

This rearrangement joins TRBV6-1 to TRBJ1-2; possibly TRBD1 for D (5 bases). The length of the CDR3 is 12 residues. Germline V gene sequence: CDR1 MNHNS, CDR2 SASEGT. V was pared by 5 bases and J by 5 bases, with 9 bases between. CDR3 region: CASSRGPYGYTF. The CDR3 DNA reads TGTGCCAGCAGTCGGGGACCTTATGGCTACACCTTC.

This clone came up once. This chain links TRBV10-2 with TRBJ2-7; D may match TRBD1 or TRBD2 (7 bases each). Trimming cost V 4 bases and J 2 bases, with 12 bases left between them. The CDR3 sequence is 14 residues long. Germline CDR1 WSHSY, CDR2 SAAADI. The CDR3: CASSGQGGTYEQYF. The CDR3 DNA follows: TGCGCCAGCAGTGGACAGGGAGGGACCTACGAGCAGTACTTC.

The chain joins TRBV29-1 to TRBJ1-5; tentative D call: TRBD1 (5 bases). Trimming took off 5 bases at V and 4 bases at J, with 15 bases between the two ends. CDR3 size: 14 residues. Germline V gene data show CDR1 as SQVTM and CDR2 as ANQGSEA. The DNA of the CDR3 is TGCAGCGTTAGGTCTGCAGGGAATAATCAGCCCCAGCATTTT. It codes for CSVRSAGNNQPQHF.

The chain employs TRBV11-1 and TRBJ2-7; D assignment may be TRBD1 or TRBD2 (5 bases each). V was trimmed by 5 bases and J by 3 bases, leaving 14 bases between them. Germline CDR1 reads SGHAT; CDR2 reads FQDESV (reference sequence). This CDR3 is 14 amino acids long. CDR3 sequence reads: CASSPRDVNYEQYF. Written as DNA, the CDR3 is TGTGCCAGCAGCCCCCGGGACGTAAACTACGAGCAGTACTTC.